This TCR beta chain was sequenced during a study of blood T cell repertoires in COVID-19. Clones were read by immunoSEQ multiplex PCR, and TCRdb kept only the in-frame ones, dropping some. The table has some 180,000 clones, 70% to 90% seen once. The length of the CDR3 is 12 residues. Looked up from germline, CDR1 is PRHDT and CDR2 is FYEKMQ (reference sequence). The J segment lost 11 bases and the V segment lost 5 bases, leaving 8 bases of the junction unmatched. In terms of age and location, participants ranged from roughly 18 to 100 years and lived in about 25 US areas. The chain is built from TRBV13 and TRBJ1-1; 7 bases line up with TRBD1. The sample was PBMCs or T cells enriched from blood (not recorded which). This TCR was sampled from a middle-aged woman in a cohort exposed to, infected with or recovered from COVID-19 (not recorded which). In nucleotides, the CDR3 is TGTGCCAGCAGCGTATACAGGGGAGAGGCTTTCTTT. Protein sequence: CASSVYRGEAFF. The whole variable domain, filled in from reference TRBV13 and TRBJ1-1, reads AAGVIQSPRHLIKEKRETATLKCYPIPRHDTVYWYQQGPGQDPQFLISFYEKMQSDKGSIPDRFSAQQFSDYHSELNMSSLELGDSALYFCASSVYRGEAFFGQGTRLTVV.